This TCR beta chain was obtained from a study of blood T cell repertoires in COVID-19. Overall study: In each case, the material was cDNA or gDNA derived from T cells, B-cell-depleted T cells, or PBMCs.

V gave up 1 base and J gave up 4 bases, with 11 bases separating them. CDR3 length: 16 residues. CDR1 is LGHNA and CDR2 is YSLEER in the germline V gene. Profiled with immunoSEQ multiplex PCR; TCRdb holds only in-frame clones, not every one. The top ten hold around 10% of the sample, which has some 260,000 clones, around 89% seen once. The study drew participants aged about 18 to 90 years from some 23 US areas. Recovery meant two consecutive negative NP/OP PCR tests, professional clearance, or resolved symptoms. The J gene is TRBJ1-6, the V gene TRBV4-3; D call uncertain. What was sequenced was PBMCs or T cells enriched from blood (not recorded which). The receptor comes from a man between 35 and 55 years old who had recovered from COVID-19. CDR3 in amino acids: CASSQAAGHYNSPLHF. The CDR3 region has the DNA TGCGCCAGCAGCCAAGCTGCGGGCCATTATAATTCACCCCTCCACTTT.